This TCR beta chain was found in a study of beta chain features in type 1 diabetes. General study points: No resolution was reached here on whether HLA type influences TCRB rearrangement.

Turning to this clone: The antigen is unknown.

cDNA synthesis used the whole RNA isolate, giving expressed TCRB sequences. TCRdb keeps only in-frame clones here, not all; method: immunoSEQ multiplex PCR. The sample includes hundreds of thousands of clones, over 65% of them seen just once. CDR3 size: 11 residues. Trimming removed 6 bases at V and 4 bases at J, with 9 bases between. Per the germline V gene, CDR1 is DFQATT and CDR2 is SNEGSKA (reference sequence). Via CD45RO/CCR7/CD25/CD127/CD95/CD27, cells of the CD4+ naive, central memory, regulatory and stem cell-like memory subsets were sorted. The chain employs TRBV20-1 and TRBJ2-5; D gene ambiguous. Material: naive CD4+ T cells from blood. The sequence was obtained from a man aged 25-45 years in good health. DNA of the CDR3: TGCAGTGCCCTCCGCGTAGAGACCCAGTACTTC. Translating it yields CSALRVETQYF.